The table lists the clone carrying this TCR beta chain with many counts. Its target is not known. TCRdb re-called the RT-PCR reads through MiXCR, storing one row per CDR3 protein. The data contain roughly 710,000 distinct CDR3 sequences, about 14% of them seen just once; the ten biggest clones take up approximately 7.6%. The data belong to a study of response to subunit inactivated influenza vaccine. Trimming shortened V by 3 bases and J by 4 bases, and 21 bases separated the two germline ends. CDR1 and CDR2 from the germline V gene are LGHDT and YNNKEL (reference sequence). The CDR3 has 17 amino acids. General study results and limits: Authors suggested that a seasonal influenza vaccination recruits few new T cells each time.

J is TRBJ2-5 and V is TRBV3-1, with D possibly matching TRBD2 (7 bases). The clonotype was recovered from a middle-aged man who received an inactivated influenza vaccine. The sample was PBMCs from blood, taken less than 15 days before vaccination. The CDR3 sequence: CASSHGGGFEVGETQYF. The CDR3 region has the DNA TGTGCCAGCAGCCATGGGGGGGGCTTCGAAGTGGGAGAGACCCAGTACTTC.